A selection of T cell receptor beta chains follows, all from one sample in a study of blood T cells in healthy people across ages. MiXCR, applied by TCRdb to the 5' RACE reads, yields one record per CDR3 protein. This sample has hundreds of thousands of distinct CDR3 sequences, with roughly 50% found just once. Input material: blood. All receptors come from a man aged 25-45 years in good health. Both conserved end residues are part of each CDR3. D genes are given only for firm matches. Clone size appears in some rows only: once, few, many, or a class for an expanded clone.

cdr3_aa cdr3_nt v_call clone_size j_call d_call
CASSPLTPGPTQYF TGTGCCAGTAGTCCGCTGACTCCGGGACCGACGCAGTATTTT TRBV19 few TRBJ2-3 .
CSVVGDRGRLYEQYF TGCAGCGTTGTGGGTGACAGGGGGCGCCTCTACGAGCAGTACTTC TRBV29-1 . TRBJ2-7 TRBD1
CASSQRLGGSYNEQYF TGCGCCAGCAGCCAAAGACTAGGGGGGTCCTACAATGAGCAGTACTTC TRBV4-3 . TRBJ2-7 .
CSADTRQETQYF TGCAGTGCTGATACACGCCAAGAGACCCAGTACTTC TRBV20-1 . TRBJ2-5 .
CASSQGTGGYLINEKLFF TGTGCCAGCAGCCAAGGAACAGGGGGCTACCTGATTAATGAAAAACTGTTTTTT TRBV3-1 . TRBJ1-4 TRBD1
CASSFNGGTRETQYF TGTGCCAGCAGCTTTAACGGGGGGACTCGCGAGACCCAGTACTTC TRBV7-2 . TRBJ2-5 TRBD2
CASSLQSGASQETQYF TGTGCCAGCAGCTTACAGTCAGGGGCCAGCCAAGAGACCCAGTACTTC TRBV7-2 . TRBJ2-5 .
CAWSKNAGGNQPQHF TGTGCCTGGAGCAAAAACGCGGGGGGTAATCAGCCCCAGCATTTT TRBV30 . TRBJ1-5 .
CASTRVAASTDTQYF TGTGCCAGTACCCGTGTAGCGGCTAGCACAGATACGCAGTATTTT TRBV7-6 . TRBJ2-3 .
CVTTEAAYTDTQYF TGTGTAACTACAGAAGCGGCTTACACAGATACGCAGTATTTT TRBV7-9 few TRBJ2-3 .
CAIGGAGDADTQYF TGTGCCATCGGAGGGGCGGGAGATGCTGATACGCAGTATTTT TRBV19 many TRBJ2-3 TRBD2
CASSAQGEPYNEQFF TGTGCCAGCAGCGCCCAGGGGGAGCCCTACAATGAGCAGTTCTTC TRBV9 . TRBJ2-1 TRBD1
CASSVGSGTKNEQFF TGTGCCAGCAGCGTAGGTAGCGGGACAAAGAATGAGCAGTTCTTC TRBV9 . TRBJ2-1 TRBD2
CASSEAGSYEQYF TGTGCCAGCAGTGAAGCGGGATCCTACGAGCAGTACTTC TRBV25-1 few TRBJ2-7 .
CASSVTGTNVLTF TGTGCCAGCAGCGTAACTGGGACCAACGTCCTGACTTTC TRBV21-1 . TRBJ2-6 .